This note documents a single T cell receptor beta chain sequence. CDR1 is DFQATT, CDR2 SNEGSKA, per germline (reference sequence). The CDR3 spans 16 residues. V gave up 3 bases and J gave up 2 bases; unmatched junction bases: 7. The data belong to a study of blood T cell repertoires in COVID-19. Only in-frame clones appear in the TCRdb table, and some are missing; sequencing was by immunoSEQ multiplex PCR. The data show approximately 75,000 clones, 65% to 80% seen once. The sequence derives from an elderly woman with active or convalescent COVID-19. V and J are TRBV20-1 and TRBJ2-5, with TRBD2 identical over 12 bases. Material for sequencing was peripheral blood. In DNA form, the CDR3 reads TGCAGTGCTAGTCGGGCTAGCGGGGGGGAACAAGAGACCCAGTACTTC. Protein product: CSASRASGGEQETQYF.